This T cell receptor beta chain was recorded in a study of cytomegalovirus exposure and HLA in healthy donors. The length of the CDR3 is 13 residues. V was pared by 1 base and J by 9 bases, with 10 bases between. CDR1 and CDR2 (germline): SEHNR, FQNEAQ (reference sequence). The PCR made use of 60 Vbeta and 13 Jbeta primers. The data were produced by immunoSEQ multiplex PCR, yet TCRdb's version contains in-frame clones alone and is incomplete. The table lists about 94,000 clones, 7.5% to 8.5% of them singletons. As for this clone: The antigen is undetermined.

Study observations and caveats: High specificity and sensitivity for cytomegalovirus status were reported for the classifier. A list of 150 or so TCR beta chains associated with cytomegalovirus was given. TRBV6-2, TRBV6-3 and other indistinguishable V segments were excluded.

The sample comprised PBMCs. This sequence was found in a man aged 45 to 65 in good health and CMV-seronegative. V is TRBV7-9 and J is TRBJ1-5; D not certain. Written as DNA, the CDR3 is TGTGCCAGCAGCTTAGACGTTGGAGTGCCCCAGCATTTT. Translation: CASSLDVGVPQHF.